These T cell receptor beta chains were read from a single sample in a study of blood T cell repertoires in COVID-19. Profiling relied on immunoSEQ multiplex PCR, and the TCRdb table lists in-frame clones only, not all of them. The top ten hold less than 6% of the sample, which has around 160,000 clones, over 80% seen once. Specimen: PBMCs or T cells enriched from blood (not recorded which). Every receptor here comes from a woman in her forties or fifties who had been exposed to COVID-19. Each CDR3 is given with its conserved first and last residue. The order of the fields is clone size, V gene, D gene, J gene, CDR3 DNA, CDR3 protein. D genes are given only for firm matches. Some rows mark clone size as missing; the rest say once, few, many or name a class of expanded clone.

few	TRBV9	NA	TRBJ2-7	TGTGCCAGCAGGTTAAAGGGGTACGAGCAGTACTTC	CASRLKGYEQYF
NA	TRBV19	NA	TRBJ2-5	TGTGCCAGTAGTATAGGAGGAGAGACCCAGTACTTC	CASSIGGETQYF
few	TRBV10-1	NA	TRBJ1-1	TGCGCCAGCAGTGAGTCCCGCAGGTTTGAAGCTTTCTTT	CASSESRRFEAFF
few	TRBV28	NA	TRBJ1-6	TGTGCCAGCAGTCTCCCCGGGGGTATAGGCCTCCACTTT	CASSLPGGIGLHF
NA	TRBV2	TRBD1	TRBJ2-2	TGTGCCAGCCAGCCCGGGACAGGGAACACCGGGGAGCTGTTTTTT	CASQPGTGNTGELFF
NA	TRBV7-2	NA	TRBJ2-1	TGTGCCAGCAGCTTACGGGGGGCCGGCTACAATGAGCAGTTCTTC	CASSLRGAGYNEQFF
few	TRBV6-5	NA	TRBJ1-1	TGTGCCAGCAGCGCGCCAGGGGCACCTGAAGCTTTCTTT	CASSAPGAPEAFF
NA	TRBV2	TRBD1	TRBJ1-1	TGTGCCAGGAACTTGAATTCAGGGACAGGGAACACTGAAGCTTTCTTT	CARNLNSGTGNTEAFF
NA	TRBV29-1	TRBD2	TRBJ2-3	TGCAGCGCTAGCGGGGGGAGCACAGATACGCAGTATTTT	CSASGGSTDTQYF
NA	TRBV10-3	NA	TRBJ2-7	TGTGCCATCAGTGACCCCCTGGAGCAGTCCTACGAGCAGTACTTC	CAISDPLEQSYEQYF
NA	TRBV4-3	NA	TRBJ2-1	TGCGCCAGCAGCCAAGACTGGGGGAGGGGGAATGAGCAGTTCTTC	CASSQDWGRGNEQFF
NA	TRBV5-1	TRBD2	TRBJ2-1	TGCGCCAGCAGGTTACTAGCGGGGGGCAGGAATGAGCAGTTCTTC	CASRLLAGGRNEQFF
few	TRBV2	NA	TRBJ1-5	TGTGCCAGCAGGGGTCTAGGGGCCCGCAATCAGCCCCAGCATTTT	CASRGLGARNQPQHF
NA	TRBV18	TRBD1	TRBJ1-2	TGTGCCAGCTCACGGACAGGGGGGGGCTATGGCTACACCTTC	CASSRTGGGYGYTF
NA	TRBV9	NA	TRBJ1-6	TGTGCCAGCAGCGTAACAGATAATAATTCACCCCTCCACTTT	CASSVTDNNSPLHF
NA	TRBV7-8	TRBD2	TRBJ2-1	TGTGCCAGCAGCTTTGCGCCTAGCGGGAGTTATGAGCAGTTCTTC	CASSFAPSGSYEQFF
once	TRBV7-8	NA	TRBJ1-1	TGTGCCAGCAGCTACCGGGCGCAGGGGAACACTGAAGCTTTCTTT	CASSYRAQGNTEAFF
NA	TRBV30	TRBD1	TRBJ1-1	TGTGCCTGGCGGGACAGGAAGATGAACACTGAAGCTTTCTTT	CAWRDRKMNTEAFF
once	TRBV19	TRBD2	TRBJ2-1	TGTGCCAGTACAGCGGTTGCGGGAGTTGAAAATGAGCAGTTCTTC	CASTAVAGVENEQFF
once	TRBV7-8	NA	TRBJ2-6	TGTGCCAGCAGCTTAATGGCAGTCTCTGGGGCCAACGTCCTGACTTTC	CASSLMAVSGANVLTF
NA	TRBV28	NA	TRBJ2-2	TGTGCCAGCAGTTTGGCAGGGCCAGGAAACGGGGAGCTGTTTTTT	CASSLAGPGNGELFF
NA	TRBV6-6	NA	TRBJ2-5	TGTGCCAGCAGTTCAACGGGTCGGCGTCAAGAGACCCAGTACTTC	CASSSTGRRQETQYF
once	TRBV11-2	NA	TRBJ2-1	TGTGCCAGCAGGGCAGGGAAAGGCTACAATGAGCAGTTCTTC	CASRAGKGYNEQFF
once	TRBV7-9	TRBD1	TRBJ2-5	TGTGCCAGCAGCTTTCCGACAGGGGCCGGGGCCCAGTACTTC	CASSFPTGAGAQYF
NA	TRBV19	NA	TRBJ1-2	TGTGCCAGTAGTATAGGGGGAGGCGCGAATGGCTACACCTTC	CASSIGGGANGYTF
NA	TRBV19	NA	TRBJ2-4	TGTGCCAGTAGTATCGACAGACTAGCCAAAAACATTCAGTACTTC	CASSIDRLAKNIQYF
few	TRBV7-2	NA	TRBJ1-1	TGTGCCAGCAGCTTAGTTTGGCAGGAAGCTTTCTTT	CASSLVWQEAFF
NA	TRBV15	NA	TRBJ1-1	TGTGCCACCAGCAGAACCGGGAGGGGATTGGAAACTGAAGCTTTCTTT	CATSRTGRGLETEAFF
NA	TRBV19	NA	TRBJ1-5	TGTGCCAGTACCGCGGCCGTGAATCAGCCCCAGCATTTT	CASTAAVNQPQHF
NA	TRBV19	NA	TRBJ1-1	TGTGCCAGTTCCCCCCCTCTTAACACTGAAGCTTTCTTT	CASSPPLNTEAFF
NA	TRBV9	TRBD2	TRBJ2-3	TGTGCCAGCAGCCTTAGCGGGACTAATGCGAATACGCAGTATTTT	CASSLSGTNANTQYF
NA	TRBV9	TRBD1	TRBJ1-4	TGTGCCAGCAGCGTAGGCGACAGGGGGACAACTAATGAAAAACTGTTTTTT	CASSVGDRGTTNEKLFF
NA	TRBV4-3	TRBD1	TRBJ2-6	TGCGCCAGCAGCCAAAAAACCCCGGGACAGGGAAGCGCTGGGGCCAACGTCCTGACTTTC	CASSQKTPGQGSAGANVLTF
NA	TRBV6-4	NA	TRBJ2-1	TGTGCCAGCAGTGATCAGGGCCCCGGAGAGCAGTTCTTC	CASSDQGPGEQFF
NA	TRBV6-5	NA	TRBJ1-5	TGTGCCAGCACCTGGGGGCGGGGGGCGGAACAGCCCCAGCATTTT	CASTWGRGAEQPQHF
NA	TRBV19	TRBD1	TRBJ1-1	TGTGCCAGTAGGACGGACAGGGCGGGAAGGGGTACTGAAGCTTTCTTT	CASRTDRAGRGTEAFF
NA	TRBV27	TRBD1	TRBJ2-7	TGTGCCAGCAGGCACAGGGGGCTGGCTGAGCAGTACTTC	CASRHRGLAEQYF
NA	TRBV13	TRBD1	TRBJ2-1	TGTGCCAGCAGCTTAGGCCTGCAGGGGGCGCGGAATGAGCAGTTCTTC	CASSLGLQGARNEQFF
NA	TRBV5-1	NA	TRBJ2-3	TGCGCCAGCAGCTTGAGGCAGGGAAGGACAGATACGCAGTATTTT	CASSLRQGRTDTQYF
NA	TRBV10-3	NA	TRBJ1-6	TGTGCCATTACGCCAGTCGGGGGTTCACCCCTCCACTTT	CAITPVGGSPLHF
NA	TRBV11-2	NA	TRBJ2-7	TGTGCCAGCAGCTTAGAAGCAACCTACGAGCAGTACTTC	CASSLEATYEQYF
NA	TRBV6-5	NA	TRBJ2-7	TGTGCCAGCAGTCAGGGATTAAGCTCCTACGAGCAGTACTTC	CASSQGLSSYEQYF
NA	TRBV27	TRBD2	TRBJ2-2	TGTGCCAGCAGTTTACTCATAGCGGGGGGGGCCGGGGAGCTGTTTTTT	CASSLLIAGGAGELFF
NA	TRBV7-2	NA	TRBJ1-6	TGTGCCAGCAGCTTAGGTCAGGGTGGTGGATCACCCCTCCACTTT	CASSLGQGGGSPLHF
NA	TRBV4-3	TRBD1	TRBJ2-7	TGCGCCAGCAGCCAGGGACAGGGTTGGAGCTACGAGCAGTACTTC	CASSQGQGWSYEQYF
NA	TRBV6-6	NA	TRBJ1-1	TGTGCCAGCAGTTACATCCCGACAGGTCGGAACACTGAAGCTTTCTTT	CASSYIPTGRNTEAFF
NA	TRBV6-2/TRBV6-3	NA	TRBJ1-2	TGTGCCAGCAGACCTCTACTGGAGGCTAACTATGGCTACACCTTC	CASRPLLEANYGYTF
NA	TRBV7-9	NA	TRBJ1-1	TGTGCCAGCAGCTCTCCAGGGTCCGGCACTGAAGCTTTCTTT	CASSSPGSGTEAFF
once	TRBV9	NA	TRBJ2-2	TGTGCCAGCACCATAGCGCTGACGAACACCGGGGAGCTGTTTTTT	CASTIALTNTGELFF
NA	TRBV10-2	NA	TRBJ1-1	TGCGCCAGCAGTGATTATACGGACACACGAGAAGCTTTCTTT	CASSDYTDTREAFF
NA	TRBV5-6	NA	TRBJ2-3	TGTGCCAGCAGCTTGGAACAGATTGTGGGTCCCACAGATACGCAGTATTTT	CASSLEQIVGPTDTQYF
NA	TRBV10-1	TRBD1	TRBJ2-7	TGCGCCAGCAGTGTGACAGGGGGAGAGCAGTACTTC	CASSVTGGEQYF
NA	TRBV11-2	TRBD1	TRBJ2-5	TGTGCCAGCAGCCAAACCAGGGACAGGGGGACACAAGAGACCCAGTACTTC	CASSQTRDRGTQETQYF